This T cell receptor (beta chain) was sequenced during a study of T cells expressing NK-cell markers. Across the whole study: Seropositivity for HCMV was found in most of the eight sequenced donors, with one seronegative. Overall study findings and caveats: Roughly six donors carried dominant NKG2C+ clonotypes that made up roughly 1.0-7.5% of their CD8+ T cells. In a few donors, dominant clonotypes made up about 25-60.1% of CD3+CD56-NKG2C+ cells.

Germline V lookup: CDR1 SGHTA, CDR2 FQGNSA. This CDR3 has 12 residues. Making the TCR beta cDNA relied on 5'RACE template switching with UMIs. With the 5' RACE reads reprocessed, TCRdb shows one record per CDR3 protein and no DNA. The repertoire table contains 250,000 or so distinct CDR3 sequences. As regards this clonotype: Its target is not known.

This receptor was taken from a woman between 18 and 70 years old in good health. The sequenced material came from blood T cells: a sorted CD56 or NKG2C T cell subset, CD4+ or CD8+ T cells, or bulk PBMC T cells (not recorded which). This chain connects TRBV7-2 to TRBJ1-4; TCRdb gives TRBD1 as the D gene, but with no DNA this cannot be confirmed. This CDR3 reads CASSFGDPLGFF.